This T cell receptor beta chain was recorded in a study of blood T cell repertoires in COVID-19. About the study: From the United States, Italy and Spain came samples of acute and convalescent COVID-19. From T cells, B-cell-depleted T cells, or PBMCs came the material, which was cDNA or gDNA.

As originally analysed: Cell counts per sample came from amplifying reference gene primers. TCRdb's copy holds only in-frame clones and misses some; the assay was immunoSEQ multiplex PCR. D and trimming were read from the DNA, whereas the V and J calls and clone size are those reported in that table. In the table there are approximately 170,000 clones, around 83% of which are singletons. The age range of participants was about 18 to 90 years, with residence in more than 20 US areas. Looked up from germline, CDR1 is LNHDA and CDR2 is SQIVND (reference sequence). The CDR3 runs 18 residues. V was shortened by 3 bases and J by 6 bases, with 24 bases between the two germline ends.

This clonotype was sampled from a woman aged 45-65 years in a cohort exposed to, infected with or recovered from COVID-19 (not recorded which). The chain uses TRBV19 and TRBJ1-5, with a tentative D call TRBD1 (6 bases). Sequenced: PBMCs or T cells enriched from blood (not recorded which). CDR3 loop: CASSIELPHTGIGQPQHF. The CDR3 bases are TGTGCCAGTAGTATTGAATTGCCCCACACAGGGATAGGTCAGCCCCAGCATTTT. Full variable domain (remainder filled in from reference TRBV19 and TRBJ1-5): DGGITQSPKYLFRKEGQNVTLSCEQNLNHDAMYWYRQDPGQGLRLIYYSQIVNDFQKGDIAEGYSVSREKKESFPLTVTSAQKNPTAFYLCASSIELPHTGIGQPQHFGDGTRLSIL.